A selection of T cell receptor beta chains follows, all from one sample in a study of beta chain features in type 1 diabetes. Generated by immunoSEQ multiplex PCR, the TCRdb table keeps only in-frame clones and is missing some. The data show approximately 730,000 clones, roughly an eighth seen once. What was sequenced was naive CD4+ T cells from blood. All receptors come from a man aged 18 to 30 with type 1 diabetes. Both conserved end residues are part of each CDR3. A D gene is named only where the DNA matches it firmly. Clone size appears in some rows only: once, few, many, or a class for an expanded clone.

clone size	D gene	V gene	J gene	CDR3 DNA	CDR3 protein
NA	TRBD1	TRBV15	TRBJ2-5	TGTGCCACCAGCAGAGACCAAAACAGGGGCCCCTTTCAAGAGACCCAGTACTTC	CATSRDQNRGPFQETQYF
NA	NA	TRBV18	TRBJ1-6	TGTGCCAGCTCACCGACTCGTCCCCTCCACTTT	CASSPTRPLHF
few	NA	TRBV7-9	TRBJ1-3	TGTGCCATGGCAAAGGGAACTGGAAACACCATATATTTT	CAMAKGTGNTIYF
NA	NA	TRBV5-4	TRBJ2-1	TGTGCCAGCAGCTTCGGAGTTGTGGCCCCCCCCTACAATGAGCAGTTCTTC	CASSFGVVAPPYNEQFF
NA	TRBD1	TRBV19	TRBJ1-3	TGTGCCAGTAGTATCCGGACAGGGTCCGGAAACACCATATATTTT	CASSIRTGSGNTIYF
NA	NA	TRBV4-1	TRBJ2-7	TGCGCCAGCAGGGCTAGCTCCTACGAGCAGTACTTC	CASRASSYEQYF
few	NA	TRBV7-9	TRBJ2-3	TGTGCCAGCAGCTTAATAGTGGCCGTCCCTAGCACAGATACGCAGTATTTT	CASSLIVAVPSTDTQYF
NA	NA	TRBV15	TRBJ1-4	TGTGCCACCAGCAGAGATCGGGGTGCAACTAATGAAAAACTGTTTTTT	CATSRDRGATNEKLFF
NA	NA	TRBV18	TRBJ2-1	TGTGCCAGCTCACCACAGCGCCTCCGGATTGACAATGAGCAGTTCTTC	CASSPQRLRIDNEQFF
NA	TRBD1	TRBV14	TRBJ2-7	TGTGCCAGCAGCCAAGCCTGGGACAGGAGGGGCTCCGAGCAGTACTTC	CASSQAWDRRGSEQYF
NA	NA	TRBV6-1	TRBJ2-2	TGTGCCAGCAGTGCCGTTCACGACGGAACGAACACCGGGGAGCTGTTTTTT	CASSAVHDGTNTGELFF
NA	NA	TRBV19	TRBJ1-5	TGTGCCAGTGATAGGGGAGGTAGCAATCAGCCCCAGCATTTT	CASDRGGSNQPQHF
NA	NA	TRBV4-1	TRBJ2-7	TGCGCCAGCAGCCCCCGAGCCCGGGGGTCCTACGAGCAGTACTTC	CASSPRARGSYEQYF
few	NA	TRBV13	TRBJ1-2	TGTGCCAGCAGCTTAGCCAGGCCTATTAACTATGGCTACACCTTC	CASSLARPINYGYTF
NA	NA	TRBV30	TRBJ1-2	TGTGCCTGGAGTGTCCTGAGGGACTTCAACTATGGCTACACCTTC	CAWSVLRDFNYGYTF
NA	NA	TRBV29-1	TRBJ2-2	TGCAGCGTTGGCAGGACGGGCACCGGGGAGCTGTTTTTT	CSVGRTGTGELFF
NA	NA	TRBV9	TRBJ2-3	TGTGCCAGCAGCCATGACAGAACTAGCACAGATACGCAGTATTTT	CASSHDRTSTDTQYF
NA	NA	TRBV28	TRBJ2-1	TGTGCCAGCAGAAATGGACAGTGGCGGTTCTTC	CASRNGQWRFF
few	NA	TRBV6-5	TRBJ1-1	TGTGCCACTGGACGAAGAAACACTGAAGCTTTCTTT	CATGRRNTEAFF
NA	TRBD1	TRBV28	TRBJ2-1	TGTGCCAGCAGTAGCGGGACAGGGGTGGACAATGAGCAGTTCTTC	CASSSGTGVDNEQFF
NA	NA	TRBV18	TRBJ1-1	TGTGCCAGCTCACCTGACAGGTTGAACACTGAAGCTTTCTTT	CASSPDRLNTEAFF
once	NA	TRBV28	TRBJ2-7	TGTGCCAGCAGTTACCCCGGGAACTCCTACGAGCAGTACTTC	CASSYPGNSYEQYF
NA	NA	TRBV15	TRBJ2-7	TGTGCCACCAGTAACAGGTACTCCTACGAGCAGTACTTC	CATSNRYSYEQYF
NA	NA	TRBV28	TRBJ1-3	TGTGCCAGCAGTTTAGGGCAGGGAAACACCATATATTTT	CASSLGQGNTIYF
few	NA	TRBV30	TRBJ1-5	TGTGCCTGGAGTGTACCCGGGTGGATTGGCAATCAGCCCCAGCATTTT	CAWSVPGWIGNQPQHF
NA	NA	TRBV18	TRBJ2-7	TGTGCCAGCTCTCCCATGGGGGTCACCCCCTACGAGCAGTACTTC	CASSPMGVTPYEQYF
few	TRBD2	TRBV5-1	TRBJ2-1	TGCGCCAGCAGCTTAAGACTAGCGGGGGGCAATGAGCAGTTCTTC	CASSLRLAGGNEQFF
few	NA	TRBV7-2	TRBJ1-2	TGTGCCAGCATCCCCCATTCTTGGTCCTATGGCTACACCTTC	CASIPHSWSYGYTF
NA	TRBD1	TRBV27	TRBJ2-1	TGTGCCAGCAGTTTATTAGGGACAGGAGACAATGAGCAGTTCTTC	CASSLLGTGDNEQFF
NA	NA	TRBV19	TRBJ2-1	TGTGCCACCGCAATTGAGGGGGGCGGTGGGAATGAGCAGTTCTTC	CATAIEGGGGNEQFF
NA	NA	TRBV4-1	TRBJ1-1	TGCGCCAGCAGCCAAGATTTAGGGTGGAGGTATGAAGCTTTCTTT	CASSQDLGWRYEAFF
few	TRBD1	TRBV9	TRBJ2-7	TGTGCCAGCAGCTCCCGGACAGGCACCTACGAGCAGTACTTC	CASSSRTGTYEQYF
few	TRBD2	TRBV28	TRBJ2-3	TGTGCCAGCTATCTGAGCGGGGGGAGCGGCACAGATACGCAGTATTTT	CASYLSGGSGTDTQYF
NA	NA	TRBV29-1	TRBJ2-1	TGCAGCTCAGAGCCTTCGAGCTCCTACAATGAGCAGTTCTTC	CSSEPSSSYNEQFF
few	NA	TRBV2	TRBJ1-5	TGTGCCAGCAGTGTAGGGGTAAATCAGCCCCAGCATTTT	CASSVGVNQPQHF
NA	TRBD1	TRBV4-1	TRBJ2-3	TGCGCCAGCAGCCTAAGACAGGGGGTCTTCGATACGCAGTATTTT	CASSLRQGVFDTQYF
few	NA	TRBV9	TRBJ1-5	TGTGCCAGCAGCCCTGGGTGGGCGCTCAATCAGCCCCAGCATTTT	CASSPGWALNQPQHF
few	NA	TRBV29-1	TRBJ1-6	TGCAGCGCCAGCGAGAGTACTAATTCACCCCTCCACTTT	CSASESTNSPLHF
NA	NA	TRBV9	TRBJ1-1	TGTGCCAGCAGCGTAGGCACGGATGGGGTTATGAACACTGAAGCTTTCTTT	CASSVGTDGVMNTEAFF
NA	NA	TRBV5-4	TRBJ2-1	TGTGCCAGCAGCTTAAACTCCCCGGGGGATGAGCAGTTCTTC	CASSLNSPGDEQFF
NA	NA	TRBV25-1	TRBJ1-2	TGTGCCAGCAGTGAAGGATTTGGGGGCTACACCTTC	CASSEGFGGYTF
NA	NA	TRBV11-3	TRBJ1-2	TGTGCCAGCAGCAACAGCGAAATCTATGGCTACACCTTC	CASSNSEIYGYTF
few	NA	TRBV27	TRBJ1-1	TGTGCCAGCAGTTTATCGGCAGGAAGCCGATTATTCACTGAAGCTTTCTTT	CASSLSAGSRLFTEAFF
NA	NA	TRBV5-1	TRBJ1-1	TGCGCCAGCAGCTTATTGGGACACACGAACACTGAAGCTTTCTTT	CASSLLGHTNTEAFF
few	NA	TRBV2	TRBJ2-3	TGTGCCAGCAGTGTAGCGAAGTATGATACGCAGTATTTT	CASSVAKYDTQYF
NA	TRBD1	TRBV29-1	TRBJ2-5	TGCAGCGTTGAAGACGGATACAGGGGGGAGACCCAGTACTTC	CSVEDGYRGETQYF
few	NA	TRBV7-9	TRBJ1-6	TGTGCCAGCAGCTTGACGGGAGATTCACCCCTCCACTTT	CASSLTGDSPLHF
NA	NA	TRBV19	TRBJ2-7	TGTGCCAGTAGTATAGGTCTAGCGCAGGAGCAGTACTTC	CASSIGLAQEQYF
few	NA	TRBV30	TRBJ1-2	TGTGCCTGGACAGGGTCTACCTATGGCTACACCTTC	CAWTGSTYGYTF
few	NA	TRBV5-4	TRBJ1-2	TGTGCCAGCAGCTTGGCGTCCCCAGGGGACGGCTATGGCTACACCTTC	CASSLASPGDGYGYTF
few	NA	TRBV6-1	TRBJ1-1	TGTGCCAGCAGTGAACGGGGGAACACTGAAGCTTTCTTT	CASSERGNTEAFF
NA	NA	TRBV19	TRBJ2-5	TGTGCCAGTAGTATCGGGGGGCAGGTGACCCAGTACTTC	CASSIGGQVTQYF
NA	NA	TRBV18	TRBJ1-2	TGTGCCAGCTCAGCAGACTATGGCTACACCTTC	CASSADYGYTF